Sequencing of this T cell receptor beta chain was carried out in a study of technical replicates of blood from a handful of donors. Repertoires were generated with immunoSEQ multiplex PCR, while TCRdb's copy carries only in-frame clones and drops some. The sample consists of about 100,000 clones, 90% to 96% of them appearing once. Germline V CDR1 and CDR2: LNHNV, YYDKDF (reference sequence). J lost 4 bases, V lost 0 bases, and 5 bases had no gene match. The length of the CDR3 is 15 residues. Sequencing was done on a sample of T cells isolated from PBMCs. The receptor comes from a human donor in good health. J is TRBJ1-2 and V is TRBV15; the match to TRBD1 covers 7 bases. The CDR3 protein is CATSRDKGAGYGYTF. The CDR3, as DNA: TGTGCCACCAGCAGAGATAAGGGGGCTGGCTATGGCTACACCTTC.